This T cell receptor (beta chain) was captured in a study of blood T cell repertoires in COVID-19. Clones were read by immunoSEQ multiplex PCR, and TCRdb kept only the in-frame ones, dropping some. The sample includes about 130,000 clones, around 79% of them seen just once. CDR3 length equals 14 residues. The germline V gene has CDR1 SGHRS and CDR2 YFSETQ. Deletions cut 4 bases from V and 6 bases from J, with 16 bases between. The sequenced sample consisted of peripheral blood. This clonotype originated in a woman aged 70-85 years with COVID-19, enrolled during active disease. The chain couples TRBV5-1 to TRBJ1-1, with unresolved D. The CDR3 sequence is CASSMQSPSSEAFF. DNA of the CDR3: TGCGCCAGCAGCATGCAAAGCCCCTCTTCTGAAGCTTTCTTT.